This paragraph reports one T cell receptor beta chain. The CDR3 loop spans 14 amino acids. Germline V CDR1 and CDR2: SGHAT, FQNNGV. The V end lost 1 base, the J end lost 4 bases, and 10 bases lay between the germline ends. Method: immunoSEQ multiplex PCR; TCRdb's copy keeps in-frame clones and lacks some. Of fewer than 15,000 clones in the sample, roughly 87% were seen once. This record belongs to a study of OX40 agonist ivuxolimab in advanced cancers. The material was CD4+ or CD8+ T cells sorted from blood, obtained in a trial of the OX40 agonist ivuxolimab. V gene TRBV11-2 combines with J gene TRBJ2-5, with D unclear. This clonotype was obtained from an adult with an advanced solid tumor such as melanoma, head and neck, liver or kidney cancer. CDR3 in DNA: TGTGCCAGCAGCTTAGGTCGGGCTAGAGAGACCCAGTACTTC. Its translation is CASSLGRARETQYF.